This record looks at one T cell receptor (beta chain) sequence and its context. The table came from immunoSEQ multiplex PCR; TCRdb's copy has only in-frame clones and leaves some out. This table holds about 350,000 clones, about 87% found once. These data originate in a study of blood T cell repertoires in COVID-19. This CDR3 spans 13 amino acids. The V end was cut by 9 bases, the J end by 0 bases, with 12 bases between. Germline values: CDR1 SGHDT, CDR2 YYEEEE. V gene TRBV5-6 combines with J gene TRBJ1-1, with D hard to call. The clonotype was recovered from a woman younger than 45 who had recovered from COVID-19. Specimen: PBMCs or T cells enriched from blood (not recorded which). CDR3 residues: CATARVLNTEAFF. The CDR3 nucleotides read TGTGCCACCGCGAGGGTTTTGAACACTGAAGCTTTCTTT.